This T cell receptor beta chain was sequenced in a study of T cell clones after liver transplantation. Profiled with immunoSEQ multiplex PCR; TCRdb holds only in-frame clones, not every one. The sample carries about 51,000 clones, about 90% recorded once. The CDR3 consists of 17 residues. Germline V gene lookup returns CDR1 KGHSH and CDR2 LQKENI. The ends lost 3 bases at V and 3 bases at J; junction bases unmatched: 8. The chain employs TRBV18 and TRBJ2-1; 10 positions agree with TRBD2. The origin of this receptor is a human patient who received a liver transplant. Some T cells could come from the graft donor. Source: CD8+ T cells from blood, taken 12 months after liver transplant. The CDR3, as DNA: TGTGCCAGCTCACCCCCCGCTAGCGGGAGTAACTACAATGAGCAGTTCTTC. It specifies CASSPPASGSNYNEQFF.